This TCR beta chain stems from a study of blood T cell repertoires in COVID-19. Sequencing used immunoSEQ multiplex PCR; TCRdb keeps in-frame clones, though not all of them. The sample includes around 210,000 clones, 85% of them seen just once. Trimming cost V 5 bases and J 1 base, with 12 bases left between them. The CDR3 spans 14 residues. CDR1 and CDR2 from the germline V gene are SGHTA and FQGNSA. This clonotype was obtained from a man in his fifties or sixties with COVID-19, enrolled during active disease. Sample: peripheral blood. This rearrangement joins TRBV7-2 to TRBJ2-7, with TRBD1 as a possible D gene (6 bases). DNA of the CDR3: TGTGCCAGCAGCCGGGACAAGTATTCCTACGAGCAGTACTTC. This sequence encodes CASSRDKYSYEQYF.